The 5 T cell receptor beta chains reported below all come from one sample, sequenced in a study of control samples from healthy donors and cancer patients. Repertoires were generated with immunoSEQ multiplex PCR, while TCRdb's copy carries only in-frame clones and drops some. The table shows fewer than 20,000 clones, with about 86% occurring only once. Sequencing was performed on PBMCs. Every receptor here comes from a woman in her seventies with colorectal cancer.

This clone was observed a handful of times. The V call is TRBV9, the J call TRBJ1-2; D not resolved. V was pared by 3 bases and J by 7 bases, with 16 bases between. The CDR3 has 14 amino acids. Per the germline V gene, CDR1 is SGDLS and CDR2 is YYNGEE. In DNA form, the CDR3 reads TGTGCCAGCAGCGCCGACTTTAACTTGGGTGGCTACACCTTC. It is translated as CASSADFNLGGYTF.

The chain recombines TRBV12-3 or TRBV12-4 with TRBJ2-2, with TRBD1 matching 7 bases. This CDR3 contains 13 residues. V lost 6 bases and J lost 7; bases outside the gene matches: 5. CDR3 nucleotides: TGTGCCAGCAGGACAACAGGGGTCGGGGAGCTGTTTTTT. Encoded protein: CASRTTGVGELFF.

The CDR3 region is CASSPRWRGPQGGYTF. The CDR3 DNA reads TGTGCCAGCAGCCCACGTTGGAGGGGACCCCAGGGGGGCTACACCTTC. The chain couples TRBV7-2 to TRBJ1-2; D might be TRBD1 (6 bases). This CDR3 region has 16 residues. Germline V gene data show CDR1 as SGHTA and CDR2 as FQGNSA. V lost 5 bases to trimming and J lost 8 bases, with 24 bases between them.

The chain has TRBV7-6 and TRBJ2-1; 10 bases agree with TRBD2. The CDR3 covers 18 residues. CDR1 and CDR2 from the germline V gene are SGHVS and FNYEAQ. J was trimmed by 0 bases and V by 0 bases; bases with no gene match: 5. This CDR3 is CASSLALASGSSYNEQFF. CDR3 DNA: TGTGCCAGCAGCTTAGCGCTGGCTAGCGGGAGCTCCTACAATGAGCAGTTCTTC.

This chain connects TRBV15 to TRBJ1-6; maybe TRBD1 (6 bases). From germline, CDR1 is LNHNV and CDR2 YYDKDF (reference sequence). With 2 bases removed from V and 14 bases from J, the gap between germline ends came to 19 bases. CDR3 length: 15 amino acids. Here the CDR3 reads CATSRRQAGGGTLHF. The CDR3, as DNA: TGTGCCACCAGCAGACGACAGGCCGGCGGGGGGACCCTCCACTTT.